This entry features one T cell receptor (beta chain) sequence. TCRdb's copy holds only in-frame clones and misses some; the assay was immunoSEQ multiplex PCR. The data show some 160,000 clones, roughly 94% seen once. This record belongs to a study of control samples from healthy donors and cancer patients. CDR3 length: 15 residues. V lost 0 bases and J 0 bases, leaving 8 bases between the germline ends. Germline V CDR1 and CDR2: MNHEY, SVGAGI. J is TRBJ1-1 and V is TRBV6-5; no definite D call. The specimen was blood. The source is a woman in her thirties or forties in good health. The CDR3 reads CASSYSGVMNTEAFF. CDR3 DNA sequence: TGTGCCAGCAGTTACTCTGGTGTCATGAACACTGAAGCTTTCTTT.